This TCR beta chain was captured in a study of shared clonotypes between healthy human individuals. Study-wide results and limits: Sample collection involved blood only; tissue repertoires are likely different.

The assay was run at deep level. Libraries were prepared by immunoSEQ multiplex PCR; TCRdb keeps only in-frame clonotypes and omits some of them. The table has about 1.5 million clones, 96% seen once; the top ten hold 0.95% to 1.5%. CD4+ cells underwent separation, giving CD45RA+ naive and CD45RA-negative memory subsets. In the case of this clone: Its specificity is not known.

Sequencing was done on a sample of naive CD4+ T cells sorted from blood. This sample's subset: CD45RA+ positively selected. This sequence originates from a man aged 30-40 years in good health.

Here the CDR3 DNA reads TGTGCCAGCAGCTTAGAGTACAGCACAGATACGCAGTATTTT. It translates to CASSLEYSTDTQYF. The chain combines TRBV7-6 with TRBJ2-3; D is ambiguous. The CDR3 has 14 amino acids. V lost 1 base to trimming and J lost 0 bases, with 5 bases between them. Germline V gene data show CDR1 as SGHVS and CDR2 as FNYEAQ.